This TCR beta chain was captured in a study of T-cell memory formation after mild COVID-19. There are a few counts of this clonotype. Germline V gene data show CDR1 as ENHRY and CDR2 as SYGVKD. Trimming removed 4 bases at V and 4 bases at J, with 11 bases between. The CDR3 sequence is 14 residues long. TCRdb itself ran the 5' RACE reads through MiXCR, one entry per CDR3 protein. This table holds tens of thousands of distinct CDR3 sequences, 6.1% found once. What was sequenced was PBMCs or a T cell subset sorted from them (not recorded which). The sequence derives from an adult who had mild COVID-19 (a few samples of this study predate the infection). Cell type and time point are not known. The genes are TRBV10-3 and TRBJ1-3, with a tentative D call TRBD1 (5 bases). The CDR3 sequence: CAISGTQGGNTIYF. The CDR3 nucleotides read TGTGCCATCAGTGGGACCCAGGGAGGAAACACCATATATTTT.